This T cell receptor (beta chain) was identified during a study of shared clonotypes between healthy human individuals. As for this clone: Other nucleotide sequences from this sample produce the same CDR3.

TCRdb's copy holds only in-frame clones and misses some; the assay was immunoSEQ multiplex PCR. The profile shows about 2 million clones, roughly 94% of them singletons. CDR3 size: 10 residues. The germline CDR1 and CDR2 sequences are MNHNS and SASEGT. V lost 6 bases to trimming and J lost 2 bases, with 1 base between them. The sample consisted of naive CD4+ T cells sorted from blood. Subset described: CD45RA+ positively selected. The TCR was taken from a man in his late teens or twenties in good health. The genes are TRBV6-1 and TRBJ1-2, with D unclear. The CDR3 sequence is CASSNYGYTF. Here the CDR3 DNA reads TGTGCCAGCAGCAACTATGGCTACACCTTC.